The rows below give T cell receptor beta chains drawn from one sample of a study of shared clonotypes between healthy human individuals. The table came from immunoSEQ multiplex PCR; TCRdb's copy has only in-frame clones and leaves some out. The repertoire holds 550,000 to 600,000 clones, with roughly 98% as singletons. Material for sequencing was naive CD8+ T cells sorted from blood. Receptors originate from a man aged 30 to 45 in good health. The CDR3 runs from the conserved cysteine through the conserved F or W. The D gene is left open where the match is weak. Clone size appears in some rows only: once, few, many, or a class for an expanded clone.

>.|TRBD2|TRBJ2-7|TRBV6-5
CASSNMGLSPYEQYF
TGTGCCAGCAGTAACATGGGACTATCTCCCTACGAGCAGTACTTC
>.|TRBD2|TRBJ2-3|TRBV6-1
CASSEPDSFRGADTQYF
TGTGCCAGCAGTGAACCGGACTCTTTCCGGGGGGCAGATACGCAGTATTTT
>.|TRBD2|TRBJ2-3|TRBV13
CASSGLAASTDTQYF
TGTGCCAGCAGCGGACTAGCGGCCAGCACAGATACGCAGTATTTT
>.|.|TRBJ2-7|TRBV5-8
CASSIGGEQYF
TGTGCCAGCAGCATAGGGGGGGAGCAGTACTTC
>.|.|TRBJ2-1|TRBV28
CASSLGEGYNEQFF
TGTGCCAGCAGTTTGGGTGAGGGTTACAATGAGCAGTTCTTC
>.|.|TRBJ2-1|TRBV10-2
CARPGSYNEQFF
TGCGCCAGGCCCGGCTCCTACAATGAGCAGTTCTTC
>few|TRBD2|TRBJ2-7|TRBV15
CATSYGRRSYEQYF
TGTGCCACCAGCTACGGGAGGCGCTCCTACGAGCAGTACTTC
>.|.|TRBJ2-5|TRBV11-2
CASSLARREFQETQYF
TGTGCCAGCAGCTTAGCCCGTCGTGAGTTCCAAGAGACCCAGTACTTC
>.|.|TRBJ2-7|TRBV7-9
CASSFGTGYYEQYF
TGTGCCAGCAGCTTTGGAACAGGGTACTACGAGCAGTACTTC
>.|.|TRBJ2-7|TRBV28
CASSLGILSYEQYF
TGTGCCAGCAGTTTGGGGATCCTCTCCTACGAGCAGTACTTC
>.|TRBD1|TRBJ1-4|TRBV11-2
CASSSNRDRTTKLFF
TGTGCCAGCAGCTCAAATCGGGACAGAACCACAAAACTGTTTTTT
>.|.|TRBJ2-1|TRBV29-1
CSVDSSGAIYNEQFF
TGCAGCGTTGATTCGTCAGGGGCGATCTACAATGAGCAGTTCTTC
>.|TRBD1|TRBJ1-5|TRBV18
CASSPSGTGFDSSNQPQHF
TGTGCCAGCTCACCAAGCGGGACAGGGTTTGATTCGAGCAATCAGCCCCAGCATTTT
>.|.|TRBJ2-2|TRBV9
CASSVLASGELFF
TGTGCCAGCAGCGTTCTAGCGAGTGGGGAGCTGTTTTTT
>once|.|TRBJ1-5|TRBV7-2
CASSSRPGANQPQHF
TGTGCCAGCAGCAGCCGGCCAGGGGCCAATCAGCCCCAGCATTTT
>.|.|TRBJ2-1|TRBV29-1
CSGTVEGYEQFF
TGCAGCGGGACGGTAGAGGGCTATGAGCAGTTCTTC
>.|.|TRBJ2-7|TRBV15
CATSRQLTYEQYF
TGTGCCACCAGCAGACAGCTAACCTACGAGCAGTACTTC
>.|TRBD2|TRBJ2-7|TRBV7-6
CASSLAGGMDEQYF
TGTGCCAGCAGCCTAGCGGGAGGGATGGACGAGCAGTACTTC
>.|TRBD1|TRBJ2-3|TRBV7-9
CASSDSGTGGTDTQYF
TGTGCCAGCAGCGATTCGGGGACAGGGGGCACAGATACGCAGTATTTT
>once|TRBD1|TRBJ1-5|TRBV28
CASRIRQGASNQPQHF
TGTGCCAGCAGAATAAGACAGGGGGCGAGCAATCAGCCCCAGCATTTT
>few|TRBD1|TRBJ2-7|TRBV4-3
CASSQETGQVFSYEQYF
TGCGCCAGCAGCCAAGAAACGGGACAGGTATTTTCCTACGAGCAGTACTTC
>.|TRBD2|TRBJ2-7|TRBV29-1
CSAKYGLAGYEQYF
TGCAGCGCAAAATATGGACTAGCGGGCTACGAGCAGTACTTC
>.|TRBD1|TRBJ1-1|TRBV29-1
CSDGEPATGGEAFF
TGCAGCGACGGTGAGCCCGCGACAGGGGGGGAAGCTTTCTTT
>.|TRBD2|TRBJ2-1|TRBV15
CATSRVQAGGRVNEQFF
TGTGCCACCAGCAGAGTTCAAGCGGGAGGAAGGGTCAATGAGCAGTTCTTC
>.|.|TRBJ2-2|TRBV29-1
CSVKTGASDGELFF
TGCAGCGTCAAAACGGGGGCGTCGGACGGGGAGCTGTTTTTT
>few|.|TRBJ2-1|TRBV6-1
CASSEWGGTDNNEQFF
TGTGCCAGCAGTGAATGGGGGGGGACAGACAACAATGAGCAGTTCTTC
>.|.|TRBJ1-2|TRBV7-9
CASSPRQELSYGYTF
TGTGCCAGCAGCCCAAGACAGGAGCTCTCCTATGGCTACACCTTC
>.|TRBD2|TRBJ2-7|TRBV5-1
CASHSGLASVEQYF
TGCGCCAGCCACTCGGGACTAGCTAGTGTCGAGCAGTACTTC
>.|.|TRBJ2-1|TRBV9
CASSPRDGYYNEQFF
TGTGCCAGCAGCCCCCGGGACGGATACTACAATGAGCAGTTCTTC
>.|.|TRBJ2-7|TRBV27
CASSLSTTSYEQYF
TGTGCCAGCAGTTTATCGACTACGTCCTACGAGCAGTACTTC
>.|.|TRBJ2-2|TRBV9
CASSVGTTNTGELFF
TGTGCCAGCAGCGTAGGGACCACGAACACCGGGGAGCTGTTTTTT
>.|TRBD1|TRBJ1-4|TRBV4-3
CASSQAAGGEKLFF
TGCGCCAGCAGCCAAGCGGCAGGGGGTGAAAAACTGTTTTTT
>.|.|TRBJ2-7|TRBV5-4
CASSLEGSSAGEQYF
TGTGCCAGCAGCTTGGAGGGTTCTAGCGCTGGCGAGCAGTACTTC
>.|.|TRBJ2-3|TRBV5-1
CASNGDSQRDTQYF
TGCGCCAGCAACGGGGACTCACAACGGGATACGCAGTATTTT
>.|.|TRBJ2-1|TRBV7-9
CASSLSGYNEQFF
TGTGCCAGCAGCTTGAGCGGTTACAATGAGCAGTTCTTC
>.|.|TRBJ1-2|TRBV27
CASSLGGTYGYTF
TGTGCCAGCAGTTTAGGAGGGACGTATGGCTACACCTTC
>.|TRBD2|TRBJ2-1|TRBV5-4
CASSLAGGRSYNEQFF
TGTGCCAGCAGCTTGGCCGGCGGGAGAAGTTACAATGAGCAGTTCTTC
>.|.|TRBJ2-7|TRBV12-2
CASRKRSPFPPYEQYF
TGTGCAAGTCGCAAAAGGAGCCCTTTCCCTCCCTACGAGCAGTACTTC
>.|TRBD2|TRBJ2-3|TRBV7-9
CASSLVSGTMLTDTQYF
TGTGCCAGCAGCTTAGTTTCTGGGACTATGTTGACAGATACGCAGTATTTT
>.|TRBD2|TRBJ2-1|TRBV2
CASSGRLAVFYNEQFF
TGTGCCAGCAGTGGTCGACTAGCGGTTTTTTACAATGAGCAGTTCTTC
>once|.|TRBJ2-7|TRBV30
CAWTGHTYEQYF
TGTGCCTGGACAGGGCACACCTACGAGCAGTACTTC
>.|TRBD1|TRBJ2-1|TRBV30
CAWSPTQTGAQGNEQFF
TGTGCCTGGAGTCCCACCCAGACAGGGGCCCAGGGCAATGAGCAGTTCTTC
>.|TRBD2|TRBJ2-7|TRBV5-4
CASSLERDSYEQYF
TGTGCCAGCAGCTTAGAGCGGGACTCCTACGAGCAGTACTTC
>.|TRBD2|TRBJ2-7|TRBV5-5
CASSFPGGYEQYF
TGTGCCAGCAGCTTCCCGGGGGGCTACGAGCAGTACTTC
>.|.|TRBJ1-1|TRBV6-5
CASSRGKNTEAFF
TGTGCCAGCAGCCGGGGAAAGAACACTGAAGCTTTCTTT
>.|TRBD2|TRBJ2-7|TRBV19
CASSMAAGNYEQYF
TGTGCCAGTAGTATGGCAGCGGGGAACTACGAGCAGTACTTC
>.|.|TRBJ2-3|TRBV9
CASSVVGKSTDTQYF
TGTGCCAGCAGCGTAGTCGGGAAAAGCACAGATACGCAGTATTTT
>once|TRBD2|TRBJ2-1|TRBV5-6
CASSFGTSGSVGEQFF
TGTGCCAGCAGCTTTGGGACTAGCGGGAGCGTCGGTGAGCAGTTCTTC
>.|.|TRBJ2-7|TRBV4-1
CASSLPGAEIYEQYF
TGCGCCAGCAGCCTCCCCGGAGCCGAGATCTACGAGCAGTACTTC
>.|.|TRBJ2-2|TRBV19
CASANRDTWNTGELFF
TGTGCCAGCGCTAACCGGGACACCTGGAACACCGGGGAGCTGTTTTTT
>.|TRBD2|TRBJ2-7|TRBV4-2
CASSLSGTSGSYEQYF
TGTGCCAGCAGCCTTTCCGGGACTAGCGGATCCTACGAGCAGTACTTC
>once|.|TRBJ2-2|TRBV15
CATSRTPNTGELFF
TGTGCCACCAGCAGAACCCCGAACACCGGGGAGCTGTTTTTT
>.|.|TRBJ1-1|TRBV18
CASSRTENTEAFF
TGTGCCAGCTCCCGGACAGAGAACACTGAAGCTTTCTTT
>.|.|TRBJ2-5|TRBV7-9
CASSLTAPRETQYF
TGTGCCAGCAGCTTAACGGCACCTCGGGAGACCCAGTACTTC